The 25 T cell receptor beta chains listed next were all sequenced from one sample in a study of beta chain features in type 1 diabetes. TCRB transcripts that were expressed got sequenced, as all of the isolated RNA had been reverse transcribed. Clones were sequenced by immunoSEQ multiplex PCR, and TCRdb holds only the in-frame ones, with some missing. The sample includes around 400,000 clones, 10% to 15% of them seen just once. The sequenced sample was naive CD4+ T cells from blood. Receptors originate from a man aged 18 to 35 in good health.

This clone was detected a few times. This chain links TRBV9 with TRBJ2-3, with TRBD2 matching 7 bases. The CDR3 is 16 amino acids. Germline V gene lookup returns CDR1 SGDLS and CDR2 YYNGEE. V trimming: 0 bases; J trimming: 7 bases; junction bases outside the gene matches: 11. The chain's CDR3 is CASSVEASGASYTQYF. The DNA of the CDR3 is TGTGCCAGCAGCGTAGAGGCTAGCGGCGCGAGCTATACGCAGTATTTT.

The genes are TRBV30 and TRBJ2-7; D uncertain. In germline, CDR1 is GTSNPN, CDR2 SVGIG (reference sequence). The length of the CDR3 is 11 residues. V dropped 5 bases and J dropped 6 bases, with 11 bases sitting between them. CDR3 bases: TGTGCCTGGGGAGAATACGTCGAGCAGTACTTC. This encodes CAWGEYVEQYF.

This clone was observed a few times. This sequence joins TRBV5-1 and TRBJ2-5; 10 bases align to TRBD2. Looked up from germline, CDR1 is SGHRS and CDR2 is YFSETQ. The J segment lost 1 base and the V segment lost 1 base, leaving 1 base of the junction unmatched. The CDR3 has 15 amino acids. The CDR3 sequence: CASSLIAGGQETQYF. In DNA, the CDR3 is TGCGCCAGCAGCTTGATAGCGGGGGGCCAAGAGACCCAGTACTTC. Full variable domain (outside the CDR3, taken from reference TRBV5-1 and TRBJ2-5): KAGVTQTPRYLIKTRGQQVTLSCSPISGHRSVSWYQQTPGQGLQFLFEYFSETQRNKGNFPGRFSGRQFSNSRSEMNVSTLELGDSALYLCASSLIAGGQETQYFGPGTRLLVL.

V is TRBV4-3 and J is TRBJ1-1; the D is unclear. This CDR3 comprises 15 residues. Looked up from germline, CDR1 is LGHNA and CDR2 is YSLEER. Trimming shortened V by 0 bases and J by 8 bases, and 16 bases separated the two germline ends. CDR3 in DNA: TGCGCCAGCAGCCAAGACGGTGTCTTGGGCAGGGAAGCTTTCTTT. It translates to CASSQDGVLGREAFF.

The chain combines TRBV4-2 with TRBJ2-6; D gene ambiguous. V was trimmed by 1 base and J by 0 bases, leaving 10 bases between them. The CDR3 length is 17 residues. Germline CDR1 is LGHNA and CDR2 is YNFKEQ. CDR3 nucleotides: TGTGCCAGCAGCCAAGTTCTCAGAATCTCTGGGGCCAACGTCCTGACTTTC. Its translation: CASSQVLRISGANVLTF.

The genes are TRBV7-6 and TRBJ2-6; the D is unclear. The CDR3 spans 18 residues. The ends were cut back, 1 base at V and 1 base at J, with 14 bases in the middle. Looked up from germline, CDR1 is SGHVS and CDR2 is FNYEAQ. DNA of the CDR3: TGTGCCAGCAGCTTAGGGCGGTCTGCGGCGTCTGGGGCCAACGTCCTGACTTTC. The encoded protein is CASSLGRSAASGANVLTF. Complete variable domain (other parts from reference TRBV7-6 and TRBJ2-6): GAGVSQSPRYKVTKRGQDVALRCDPISGHVSLYWYRQALGQGPEFLTYFNYEAQQDKSGLPNDRFSAERPEGSISTLTIQRTEQRDSAMYRCASSLGRSAASGANVLTFGAGSRLTVL.

CDR3 in amino acids: CASSDIGYEQYF. The CDR3 coding sequence is TGTGCCAGCAGTGATATCGGCTACGAGCAGTACTTC. The chain is built from TRBV2 and TRBJ2-7; D uncertain. The CDR3 extends over 12 amino acids. The ends were cut back, 3 bases at V and 3 bases at J, with 6 bases in the middle. The germline gives CDR1 SNHLY, CDR2 FYNNEI.

The chain combines TRBV6-4 with TRBJ2-2; tentatively, D is TRBD2 (6 bases). The ends were cut back, 6 bases at V and 5 bases at J, with 10 bases in the middle. The CDR3 extends over 13 amino acids. Germline V CDR1 and CDR2: MRHNA, SNTAGT. The CDR3 DNA is TGTGCCAGCAGCCTTCGGGAGACCGGGGAGCTGTTTTTT. Its translation: CASSLRETGELFF.

V usage is TRBV5-1 and J usage is TRBJ2-7; weak D call: TRBD1 (6 bases). Per germline, CDR1 SGHRS and CDR2 YFSETQ. V shed 5 bases and J shed 0 bases, with 12 bases lying between them. This CDR3 is 14 amino acids long. DNA of the CDR3: TGCGCCAGCAGGACAGGATCCGGCTCCTACGAGCAGTACTTC. This codes for CASRTGSGSYEQYF.

This clone was recorded a few times. The chain couples TRBV9 to TRBJ1-2; D perhaps matches TRBD1 (5 bases). The CDR3 totals 15 residues. Germline V gene data show CDR1 as SGDLS and CDR2 as YYNGEE. Deletions cut 4 bases from V and 4 bases from J, with 17 bases between. The CDR3 reads CASSPQSGTVYGYTF. The CDR3 bases are TGTGCCAGCAGCCCCCAGAGCGGGACCGTCTATGGCTACACCTTC.

This rearrangement joins TRBV6-6 to TRBJ2-3; 11 nucleotides line up with TRBD1. The length of the CDR3 is 15 residues. CDR1 and CDR2 (germline): MNHNY, SVGAGI (reference sequence). V dropped 0 bases and J dropped 9; count of bases not matched to a gene: 5. CDR3 protein: CASSYSRDRGDTQYF. The CDR3 DNA sequence: TGTGCCAGCAGTTACTCGAGGGACAGGGGGGACACGCAGTATTTT.

The chain has TRBV7-9 and TRBJ2-3, with D possibly being TRBD2 (5 bases). The CDR3 is made up of 16 amino acids. V was pared by 1 base and J by 0 bases, with 11 bases between. In germline, CDR1 is SEHNR, CDR2 FQNEAQ (reference sequence). CDR3 DNA sequence: TGTGCCAGCAGCTTAGGGGTTAGCGCCAGCACAGATACGCAGTATTTT. Protein product: CASSLGVSASTDTQYF.

In its sample, this clone was seen a few times. V is TRBV7-9 and J is TRBJ2-1; 12 nucleotides agree with TRBD2. Germline V gene sequence: CDR1 SEHNR, CDR2 FQNEAQ (reference sequence). This CDR3 is 16 amino acids long. V gave up 1 base and J gave up 7 bases; unmatched junction bases: 5. CDR3 in DNA: TGTGCCAGCAGCTTAGTGCTAGCGGGAGGGCCAAATGAGCAGTTCTTC. This sequence encodes CASSLVLAGGPNEQFF.

The chain recombines TRBV4-1 with TRBJ1-5; 10 bases line up with TRBD1. The CDR3 is 19 residues long. Germline trimming cut 0 bases from V and 3 bases from J; bases unmatched to any gene: 11. Germline CDR1 MGHRA, CDR2 YSYEKL. Here the CDR3 DNA reads TGCGCCAGCAGCCAAGATTGGGGACAGGGGACGGGAGCCAATCAGCCCCAGCATTTT. Amino acid sequence: CASSQDWGQGTGANQPQHF.

This chain links TRBV27 with TRBJ2-7; 9 bases are a match to TRBD1. Germline CDR1 and CDR2: MNHEY and SMNVEV (reference sequence). The CDR3 totals 17 residues. The J segment lost 4 bases and the V segment lost 6 bases, leaving 16 bases of the junction unmatched. The CDR3 coding sequence is TGTGCCAGCAGAAAAACCGACCGGGACAGGGAGGGTTACGAGCAGTACTTC. It is translated as CASRKTDRDREGYEQYF.

The genes are TRBV30 and TRBJ1-1; 7 nucleotides line up with TRBD1. J was trimmed by 0 bases and V by 2 bases; bases with no gene match: 12. Germline CDR1 is GTSNPN and CDR2 is SVGIG (reference sequence). The CDR3 is 17 amino acids. The CDR3 coding sequence is TGTGCCTGGAGTAGATCCCGGGACAGCCTTATGAACACTGAAGCTTTCTTT. Its protein is CAWSRSRDSLMNTEAFF.

This clone showed up just once. Relative to the germline gene, one junction end is altered; a read error may explain this. CDR3 in amino acids: CATSGGTGARGGYTF. Here the CDR3 DNA reads TGTGCCACCAGTGGAGGGACAGGGGCGCGGGGTGGCTACACCTTC. The chain recombines TRBV27 with TRBJ1-2; 10 bases match TRBD1. Germline CDR1 MNHEY, CDR2 SMNVEV (reference sequence). The CDR3 runs 15 residues.

V and J are TRBV11-1 and TRBJ2-1; TRBD1 matches at 9 bases. Germline V CDR1 and CDR2: SGHAT, FQDESV (reference sequence). The CDR3 consists of 17 residues. The J segment lost 8 bases and the V segment lost 0 bases, leaving 11 bases of the junction unmatched. The CDR3 spells CASSLASVGTGLDEQFF. The CDR3 coding sequence is TGTGCCAGCAGCTTAGCCTCGGTCGGGACAGGGTTGGATGAGCAGTTCTTC.

The rearrangement uses TRBV25-1 and TRBJ2-7, with a weak D call TRBD1 (5 bases). The CDR3 loop spans 13 amino acids. The germline gives CDR1 MGHDK, CDR2 SYGVNS. V lost 4 bases, J lost 4 bases, and 11 bases lay in between. In nucleotides, the CDR3 is TGTGCCAGCAGTGCGACAGCCAAATACGAGCAGTACTTC. Translated: CASSATAKYEQYF.

For this clone: Within the sample, other DNA sequences also encode this same CDR3. This chain joins TRBV28 and TRBJ1-2, with D unclear. CDR3 length equals 12 residues. The ends were cut back, 5 bases at V and 4 bases at J, with 8 bases in the middle. Per germline, CDR1 MDHEN and CDR2 SYDVKM. The DNA of the CDR3 is TGTGCCAGCAGTCTGGAGGGCTATGGCTACACCTTC. Translation gives CASSLEGYGYTF.

This chain uses TRBV25-1 with TRBJ1-4; 7 bases match TRBD1. The trim removed 3 bases at V and 4 bases at J, leaving 8 bases unmatched. This CDR3 comprises 16 residues. From germline, CDR1 is MGHDK and CDR2 SYGVNS. The CDR3 loop reads CASSDSRGWHNEKLFF. The DNA for the CDR3 is TGTGCCAGCAGTGATTCCAGGGGGTGGCATAATGAAAAACTGTTTTTT.

The chain employs TRBV19 and TRBJ1-5; 10 nucleotides agree with TRBD1. V was clipped by 3 bases and J by 3 bases; unmatched bases: 5. Germline CDR1 LNHDA, CDR2 SQIVND (reference sequence). The CDR3 is 16 residues long. The CDR3, as DNA: TGTGCCAGTAGTATGCCCGGGACAGGGGTCAATCAGCCCCAGCATTTT. Amino acids: CASSMPGTGVNQPQHF.

The chain joins TRBV5-6 to TRBJ2-1, with 14 bases aligning to TRBD2. J was trimmed by 8 bases and V by 4 bases; bases with no gene match: 5. This CDR3 spans 15 amino acids. Germline CDR1 SGHDT, CDR2 YYEEEE. The CDR3 nucleotides read TGTGCCAGCAGCCCCGGGACTAGCGGGAGTCATGAGCAGTTCTTC. Its translation: CASSPGTSGSHEQFF.

This chain links TRBV28 with TRBJ1-1; no firm D call. The CDR3 extends over 14 amino acids. Trimming shortened V by 5 bases and J by 0 bases, and 10 bases separated the two germline ends. Per germline, CDR1 MDHEN and CDR2 SYDVKM. In DNA, the CDR3 is TGTGCCAGCAGTCCCCGAGCTGTGAACACTGAAGCTTTCTTT. It specifies CASSPRAVNTEAFF.

This clone was counted only a few times. The chain uses TRBV9 and TRBJ1-6, with D uncertain. This CDR3 has 12 amino acids. The V end lost 0 bases, the J end lost 13 bases, and 8 bases lay between the germline ends. Per the germline V gene, CDR1 is SGDLS and CDR2 is YYNGEE. CDR3 bases: TGTGCCAGCAGCGTAGGAGACGGGCCCCTCCACTTT. Protein: CASSVGDGPLHF.